This is a list of T cell receptor beta chains from one sample in a study of blood T cell repertoires in COVID-19. Repertoires were generated with immunoSEQ multiplex PCR, while TCRdb's copy carries only in-frame clones and drops some. The sample carries a few hundred thousand clones, 80% to 90% recorded once. The sequenced material came from PBMCs or T cells enriched from blood (not recorded which). The receptors were gathered from a woman in her 30s who had recovered from COVID-19. The CDR3 runs from the conserved cysteine through the conserved F or W. D genes are given only for firm matches. Clone size is given for some rows only: seen once, a few or many times, or a class if the clone is expanded.

.	TRBV4-1	.	TRBJ2-6	TGCGCCAGCAGCCAAGACCGTACGACGGCAGGGCCCGGGGCCAACGTCCTGACTTTC	CASSQDRTTAGPGANVLTF
.	TRBV30	.	TRBJ2-7	TGTGCCCTGACTAAGGGAGGACCCTACGAGCAGTACTTC	CALTKGGPYEQYF
.	TRBV27	.	TRBJ2-5	TGTGCCTCAACGGGGAGATACCAAGAGACCCAGTACTTC	CASTGRYQETQYF
.	TRBV4-2	.	TRBJ2-1	TGTGCCAGCAGCCAAGATCCGGGGAATGAGCAGTTCTTC	CASSQDPGNEQFF
TRBD2	TRBV7-2	.	TRBJ2-7	TGTGCCAGCAGCTCAATCGGGGGGGAATACGAGCAGTACTTC	CASSSIGGEYEQYF
.	TRBV3-1/TRBV3-2	.	TRBJ1-1	TGTGCCAGCAGCCAAGGGGAGGGGTCGGCCTTT	CASSQGEGSAF
.	TRBV11-2	.	TRBJ2-7	TGTGCCAGCAGGCCGGGGTTCGGAGAGGAGCAGTACTTC	CASRPGFGEEQYF
.	TRBV7-9	once	TRBJ1-1	TGTGCCAGCAGCTGGGGAGTGGGCACTGAAGCTTTCTTT	CASSWGVGTEAFF
.	TRBV3-1/TRBV3-2	.	TRBJ1-2	TGTGCCAGCAGCCAATGGAGTGGTGGCTACACCTTC	CASSQWSGGYTF
TRBD1	TRBV25-1	.	TRBJ1-1	TGTGCCAGCAGTGATACAGGGGTTGTGACTGAAGCTTTCTTT	CASSDTGVVTEAFF
TRBD1	TRBV29-1	.	TRBJ1-4	TGCAGCGTTGGGGGACAGGGAACTAATGAAAAACTGTTTTTT	CSVGGQGTNEKLFF
TRBD1	TRBV3-1/TRBV3-2	.	TRBJ1-2	TGTGCCAGCAGCCCCGGGACAGGGGCCTATGGCTACACCTTC	CASSPGTGAYGYTF
.	TRBV19	once	TRBJ2-3	TGTGCCAGTAGTAATCTAGCGCTAGATACGCAGTATTTT	CASSNLALDTQYF
.	TRBV19	many	TRBJ2-7	TGTGCCAGTAGTATAGCCCTCCCACAGGACGCTTCCTACGAGCAGTACTTC	CASSIALPQDASYEQYF
TRBD2	TRBV4-1	.	TRBJ2-1	TGCGCCAGCAGCCAAGTACCGGGGGGGCTCTACAATGAGCAGTTCTTC	CASSQVPGGLYNEQFF
.	TRBV11-1	few	TRBJ2-7	TGTGCCAGCAGCCCCCCCGACAGATCCTACGAGCAGTACTTC	CASSPPDRSYEQYF
TRBD1	TRBV30	once	TRBJ2-6	TGTGCCTGGAGTTCCGGACAGGGGGCGACTGGGGCCAACGTCCTGACTTTC	CAWSSGQGATGANVLTF
.	TRBV2	.	TRBJ1-1	TGTGCCAGCAATGGCAGGGAGAACACTGAAGCTTTCTTT	CASNGRENTEAFF
TRBD1	TRBV30	.	TRBJ1-5	TGTGCCTGGAGTCTTGACAGGGGTAGCAATCAGCCCCAGCATTTT	CAWSLDRGSNQPQHF
TRBD1	TRBV5-4	.	TRBJ1-3	TGTGCCAGCAGCCTTGGACAGGGAGTAGGAAACACCATATATTTT	CASSLGQGVGNTIYF
TRBD1	TRBV28	.	TRBJ2-5	TGTGCCAGCACCTTGGGCCAGGGGGAAGAAGAGACCCAGTACTTC	CASTLGQGEEETQYF
.	TRBV11-2	.	TRBJ2-1	TGTGCCAGCAGCTTTGGGACTTCCTTTCTTAACAATGAGCAGTTCTTC	CASSFGTSFLNNEQFF
.	TRBV7-9	.	TRBJ2-1	TGTGCCAGCAGCTTAGTAGGACAGTACAATGAGCAGTTCTTC	CASSLVGQYNEQFF
TRBD1	TRBV6-5	once	TRBJ1-2	TGTGCCAGCAGTTACTCCATGGGACAGCGTCTTGGCTACACCTTC	CASSYSMGQRLGYTF
TRBD2	TRBV19	.	TRBJ2-1	TGTGCCAGTAGCCCCGTCTGGGCTAGCGGGAGCCCGACCTACAATGAGCAGTTCTTC	CASSPVWASGSPTYNEQFF
.	TRBV7-3	.	TRBJ2-1	TGTGCCAGCCTAACTAGTTCAAACAATGAGCAGTTCTTC	CASLTSSNNEQFF